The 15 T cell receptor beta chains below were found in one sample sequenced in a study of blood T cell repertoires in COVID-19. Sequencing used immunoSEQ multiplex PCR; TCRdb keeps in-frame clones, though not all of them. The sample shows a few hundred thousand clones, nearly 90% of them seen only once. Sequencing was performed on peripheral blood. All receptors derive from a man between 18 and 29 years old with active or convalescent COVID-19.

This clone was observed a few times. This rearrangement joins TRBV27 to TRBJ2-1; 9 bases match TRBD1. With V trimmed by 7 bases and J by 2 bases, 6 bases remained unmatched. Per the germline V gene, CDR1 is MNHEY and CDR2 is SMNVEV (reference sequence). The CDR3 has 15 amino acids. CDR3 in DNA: TGTGCCAGCAAGCTCGGGACAGGGCCCTACAATGAGCAGTTCTTC. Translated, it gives CASKLGTGPYNEQFF.

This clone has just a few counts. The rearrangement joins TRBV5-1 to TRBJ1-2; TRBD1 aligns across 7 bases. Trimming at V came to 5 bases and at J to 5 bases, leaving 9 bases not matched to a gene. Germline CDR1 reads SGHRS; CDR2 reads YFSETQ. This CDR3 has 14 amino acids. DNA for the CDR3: TGCGCCAGCAGTCACTTTGACAGGGAGTATGGCTACACCTTC. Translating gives CASSHFDREYGYTF.

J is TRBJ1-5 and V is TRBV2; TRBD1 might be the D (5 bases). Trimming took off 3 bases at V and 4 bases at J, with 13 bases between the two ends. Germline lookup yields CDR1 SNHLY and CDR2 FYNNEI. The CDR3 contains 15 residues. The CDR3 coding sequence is TGTGCCAGCAGTGAGCCGCCAGGGCGAAATCAGCCCCAGCATTTT. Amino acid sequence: CASSEPPGRNQPQHF.

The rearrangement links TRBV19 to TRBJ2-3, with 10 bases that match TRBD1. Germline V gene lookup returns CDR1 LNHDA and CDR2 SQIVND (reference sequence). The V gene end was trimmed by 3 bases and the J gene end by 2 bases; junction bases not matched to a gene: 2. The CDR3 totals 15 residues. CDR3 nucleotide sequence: TGTGCCAGTAGTATCGGGACAGGGGACACAGATACGCAGTATTTT. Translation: CASSIGTGDTDTQYF.

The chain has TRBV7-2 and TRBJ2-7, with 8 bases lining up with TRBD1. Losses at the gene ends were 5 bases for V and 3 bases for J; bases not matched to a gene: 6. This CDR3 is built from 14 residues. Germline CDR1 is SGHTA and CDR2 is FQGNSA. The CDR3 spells CASSPRTGHYEQYF. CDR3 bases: TGTGCCAGCAGCCCCCGGACAGGGCACTACGAGCAGTACTTC.

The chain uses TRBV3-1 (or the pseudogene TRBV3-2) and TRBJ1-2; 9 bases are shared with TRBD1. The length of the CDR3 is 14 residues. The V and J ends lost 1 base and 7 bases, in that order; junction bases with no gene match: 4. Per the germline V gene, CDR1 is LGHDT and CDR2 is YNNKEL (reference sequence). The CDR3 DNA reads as TGTGCCAGCAGCCAAGTGACAGGGGGTATTGGCTACACCTTC. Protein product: CASSQVTGGIGYTF.

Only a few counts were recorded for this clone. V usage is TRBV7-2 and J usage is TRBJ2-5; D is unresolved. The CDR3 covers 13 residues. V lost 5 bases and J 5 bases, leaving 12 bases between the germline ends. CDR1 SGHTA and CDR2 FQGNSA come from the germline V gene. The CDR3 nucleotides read TGTGCCAGCAGCGCCGCCGGAGTGGAGACCCAGTACTTC. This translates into CASSAAGVETQYF.

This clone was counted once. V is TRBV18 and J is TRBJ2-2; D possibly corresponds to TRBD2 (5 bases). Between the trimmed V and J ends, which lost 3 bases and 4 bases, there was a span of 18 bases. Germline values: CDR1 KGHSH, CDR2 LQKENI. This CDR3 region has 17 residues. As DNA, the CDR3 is TGTGCCAGCTCACCGACATCGGCTAGCCGACTCACCGGGGAGCTGTTTTTT. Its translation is CASSPTSASRLTGELFF. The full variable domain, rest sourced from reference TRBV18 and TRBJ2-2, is NAGVMQNPRHLVRRRGQEARLRCSPMKGHSHVYWYRQLPEEGLKFMVYLQKENIIDESGMPKERFSAEFPKEGPSILRIQQVVRGDSAAYFCASSPTSASRLTGELFFGEGSRLTVL.

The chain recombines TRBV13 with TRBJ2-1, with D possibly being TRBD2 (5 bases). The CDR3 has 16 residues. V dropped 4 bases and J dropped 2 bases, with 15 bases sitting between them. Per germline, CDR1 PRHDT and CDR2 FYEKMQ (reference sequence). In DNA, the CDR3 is TGTGCCAGCAGCTCCCCGGGAAAGGTCGCCTACAATGAGCAGTTCTTC. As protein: CASSSPGKVAYNEQFF.

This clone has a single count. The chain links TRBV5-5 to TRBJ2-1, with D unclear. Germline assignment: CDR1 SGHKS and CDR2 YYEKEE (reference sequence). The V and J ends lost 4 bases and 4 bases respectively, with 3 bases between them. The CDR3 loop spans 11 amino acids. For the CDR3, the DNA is TGTGCCAGCAGCGTATACAATGAGCAGTTCTTC. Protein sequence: CASSVYNEQFF.

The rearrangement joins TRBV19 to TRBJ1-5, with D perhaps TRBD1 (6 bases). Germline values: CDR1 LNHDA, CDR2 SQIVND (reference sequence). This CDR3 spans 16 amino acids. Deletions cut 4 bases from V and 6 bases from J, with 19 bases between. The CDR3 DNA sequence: TGTGCCAGTAGTACGACCCGGGACACCCGGGGTCAGCCCCAGCATTTT. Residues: CASSTTRDTRGQPQHF.

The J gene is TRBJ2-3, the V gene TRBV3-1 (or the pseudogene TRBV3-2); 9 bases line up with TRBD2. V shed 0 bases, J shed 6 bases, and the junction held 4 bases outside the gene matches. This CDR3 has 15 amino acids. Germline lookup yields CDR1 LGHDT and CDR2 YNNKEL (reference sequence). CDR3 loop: CASSQEGLAADTQYF. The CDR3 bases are TGTGCCAGCAGCCAAGAGGGACTAGCTGCGGATACGCAGTATTTT.

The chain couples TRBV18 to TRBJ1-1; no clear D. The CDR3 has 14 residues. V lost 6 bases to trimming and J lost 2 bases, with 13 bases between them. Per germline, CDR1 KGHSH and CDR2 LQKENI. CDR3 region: CASSLGGINTEAFF. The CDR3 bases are TGTGCCAGCTCGTTGGGAGGGATTAACACTGAAGCTTTCTTT.

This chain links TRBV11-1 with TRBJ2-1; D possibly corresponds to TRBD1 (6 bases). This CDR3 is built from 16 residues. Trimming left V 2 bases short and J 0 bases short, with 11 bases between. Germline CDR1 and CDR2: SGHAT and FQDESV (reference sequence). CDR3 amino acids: CASSLPLGGSYNEQFF. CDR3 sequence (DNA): TGTGCCAGCAGCTTACCTTTAGGGGGCTCCTACAATGAGCAGTTCTTC.

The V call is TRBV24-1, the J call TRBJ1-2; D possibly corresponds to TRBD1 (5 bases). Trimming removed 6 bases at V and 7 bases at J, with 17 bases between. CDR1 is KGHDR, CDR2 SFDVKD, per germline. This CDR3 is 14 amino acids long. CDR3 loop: CATSHELKGLGYTF. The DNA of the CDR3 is TGTGCCACCAGTCATGAACTTAAGGGGCTTGGCTACACCTTC.